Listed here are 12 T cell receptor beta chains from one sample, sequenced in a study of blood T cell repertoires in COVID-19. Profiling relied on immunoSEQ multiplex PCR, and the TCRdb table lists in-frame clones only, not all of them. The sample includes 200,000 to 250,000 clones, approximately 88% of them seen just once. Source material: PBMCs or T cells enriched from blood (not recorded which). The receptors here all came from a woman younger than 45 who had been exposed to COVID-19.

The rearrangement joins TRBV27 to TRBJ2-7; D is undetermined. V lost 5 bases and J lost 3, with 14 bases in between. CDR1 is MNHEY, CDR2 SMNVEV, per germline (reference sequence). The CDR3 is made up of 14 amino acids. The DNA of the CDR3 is TGTGCCAGCAGTCCCTCGTTTTCAGGCTACGAGCAGTACTTC. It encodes CASSPSFSGYEQYF.

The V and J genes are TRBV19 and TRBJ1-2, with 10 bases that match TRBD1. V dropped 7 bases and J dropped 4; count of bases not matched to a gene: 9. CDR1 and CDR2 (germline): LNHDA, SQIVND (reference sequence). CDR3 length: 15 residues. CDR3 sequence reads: CASKRDRGKGYGYTF. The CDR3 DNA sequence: TGTGCCAGTAAAAGGGACAGGGGAAAGGGCTATGGCTACACCTTC.

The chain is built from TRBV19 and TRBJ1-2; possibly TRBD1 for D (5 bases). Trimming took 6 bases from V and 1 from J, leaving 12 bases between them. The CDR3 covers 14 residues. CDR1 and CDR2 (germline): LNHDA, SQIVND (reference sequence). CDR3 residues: CASRLTDFNYGYTF. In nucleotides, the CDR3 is TGTGCCAGTAGGTTGACAGACTTTAACTATGGCTACACCTTC.

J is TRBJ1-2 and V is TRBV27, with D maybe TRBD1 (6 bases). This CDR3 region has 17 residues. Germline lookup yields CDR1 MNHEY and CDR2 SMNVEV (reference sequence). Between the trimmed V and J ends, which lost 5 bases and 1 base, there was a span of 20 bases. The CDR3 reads CASSKKRDTDYNYGYTF. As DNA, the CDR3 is TGTGCCAGCAGTAAAAAACGGGACACGGATTATAACTATGGCTACACCTTC.

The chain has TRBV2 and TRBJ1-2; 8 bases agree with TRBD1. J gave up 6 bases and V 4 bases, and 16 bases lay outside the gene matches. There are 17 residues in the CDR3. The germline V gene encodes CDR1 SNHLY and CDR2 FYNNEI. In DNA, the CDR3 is TGTGCCAGCAGTGTTGAGGCGGGCAGGGGGCAGATGGATGGCTACACCTTC. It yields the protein CASSVEAGRGQMDGYTF.

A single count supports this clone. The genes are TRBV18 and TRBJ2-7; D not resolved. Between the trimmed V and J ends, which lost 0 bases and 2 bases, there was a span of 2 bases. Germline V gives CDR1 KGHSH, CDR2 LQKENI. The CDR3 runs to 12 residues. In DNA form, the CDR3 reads TGTGCCAGCTCACCACCCACCTACGAGCAGTACTTC. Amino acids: CASSPPTYEQYF. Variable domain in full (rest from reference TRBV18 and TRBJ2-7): NAGVMQNPRHLVRRRGQEARLRCSPMKGHSHVYWYRQLPEEGLKFMVYLQKENIIDESGMPKERFSAEFPKEGPSILRIQQVVRGDSAAYFCASSPPTYEQYFGPGTRLTVT.

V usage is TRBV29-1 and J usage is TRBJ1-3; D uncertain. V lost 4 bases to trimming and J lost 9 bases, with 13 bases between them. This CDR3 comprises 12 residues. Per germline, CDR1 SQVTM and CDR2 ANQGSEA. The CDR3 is CSVGPSRGTIYF. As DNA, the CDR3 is TGCAGCGTTGGCCCCTCTAGAGGCACCATATATTTT.

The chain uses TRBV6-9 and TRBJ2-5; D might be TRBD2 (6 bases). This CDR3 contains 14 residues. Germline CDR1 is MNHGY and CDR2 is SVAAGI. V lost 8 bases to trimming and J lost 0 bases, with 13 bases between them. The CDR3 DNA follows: TGTGCCAGCCTCACTGGGACTTACCAAGAGACCCAGTACTTC. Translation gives CASLTGTYQETQYF.

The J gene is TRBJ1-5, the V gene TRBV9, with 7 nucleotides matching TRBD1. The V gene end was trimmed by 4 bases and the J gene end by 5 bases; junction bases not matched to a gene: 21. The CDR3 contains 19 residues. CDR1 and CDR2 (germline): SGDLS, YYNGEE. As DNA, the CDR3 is TGTGCCAGCAGCAGAATTATTCTTTCGACAGGGCCGGTCGATCAGCCCCAGCATTTT. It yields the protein CASSRIILSTGPVDQPQHF. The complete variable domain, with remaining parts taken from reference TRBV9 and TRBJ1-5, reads DSGVTQTPKHLITATGQRVTLRCSPRSGDLSVYWYQQSLDQGLQFLIQYYNGEERAKGNILERFSAQQFPDLHSELNLSSLELGDSALYFCASSRIILSTGPVDQPQHFGDGTRLSIL.

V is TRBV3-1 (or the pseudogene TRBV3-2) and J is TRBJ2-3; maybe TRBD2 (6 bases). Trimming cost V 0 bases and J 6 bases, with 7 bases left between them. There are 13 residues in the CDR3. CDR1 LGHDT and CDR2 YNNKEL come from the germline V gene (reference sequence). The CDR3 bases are TGTGCCAGCAGCCAAGATGGGGGGGATACGCAGTATTTT. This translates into CASSQDGGDTQYF.

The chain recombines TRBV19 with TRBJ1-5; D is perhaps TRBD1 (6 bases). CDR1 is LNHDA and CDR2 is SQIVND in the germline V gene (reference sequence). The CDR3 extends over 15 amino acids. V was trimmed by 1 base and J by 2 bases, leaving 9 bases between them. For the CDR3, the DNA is TGTGCCAGTAGTATAGTCAGGGGCGGCAATCAGCCCCAGCATTTT. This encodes CASSIVRGGNQPQHF.

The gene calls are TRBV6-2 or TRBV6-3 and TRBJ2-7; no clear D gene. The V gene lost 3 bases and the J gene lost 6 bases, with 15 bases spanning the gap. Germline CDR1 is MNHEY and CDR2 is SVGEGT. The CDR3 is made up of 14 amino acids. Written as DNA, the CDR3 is TGTGCCAGCAGTTATAACGCAGTTCCTGGCGAGCAGTACTTC. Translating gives CASSYNAVPGEQYF.